This note documents a single TCR beta chain sequence. No antigen is known for it. These data are taken from a study of early T cells in non-severe SARS-CoV-2 infection. Study as a whole: With bulk RNA from unsorted whole blood as input, sequencing yielded unpaired chains. Points from the study as a whole: VDJdb matching favored anti-spike CD8 responses, missing private and CD4 specificities.

Separate cDNA molecules each had unique molecular identifiers attached to them. TCRdb independently ran MiXCR on the 5' RACE reads; one entry per CDR3 protein. Of 70,000 to 95,000 distinct CDR3 sequences in the sample, approximately 10% were seen once. The CDR3 totals 14 residues. Germline lookup yields CDR1 SGHTA and CDR2 FQGNSA. The V end lost 6 bases, the J end lost 8 bases, and 14 bases lay between the germline ends. The source of this sequence is an adult who was a healthcare worker with PCR-confirmed SARS-CoV-2 infection or an uninfected control (not recorded which). The sequenced sample consisted of whole blood. The genes are TRBV7-2 and TRBJ1-6; D might be TRBD1 (5 bases). The CDR3 DNA is TGTGCCAGCAGGGACACCCGTTCTTATTCACCCCTCCACTTT. Its translation is CASRDTRSYSPLHF.